The 14 T cell receptor beta chains given below trace back to one sample, sequenced in a study of T cell responses to AZD1222 COVID-19 vaccine. This table comes from immunoSEQ multiplex PCR, and its TCRdb copy is limited to in-frame clones, with some not included. The sample carries some 180,000 clones, roughly 90% recorded once. The sequencing here drew on peripheral blood, taken 28 days after the second AZD1222 dose. These receptor sequences come from an adult who received the AZD1222 COVID-19 vaccine.

This sequence joins TRBV9 and TRBJ2-3; TRBD2 might be the D (6 bases). The V end was cut by 1 base, the J end by 2 bases, with 11 bases between. Germline CDR1 and CDR2: SGDLS and YYNGEE. The CDR3 is 15 residues long. CDR3 nucleotide sequence: TGTGCCAGCAGCGTAAGGGCGGGAACCACAGATACGCAGTATTTT. This encodes CASSVRAGTTDTQYF.

The chain uses TRBV5-1 and TRBJ2-7; D is perhaps TRBD1 or TRBD2 (7 bases each). From germline, CDR1 is SGHRS and CDR2 YFSETQ. With 1 base removed from V and 5 bases from J, the gap between germline ends came to 13 bases. The CDR3 has 14 amino acids. Here the CDR3 reads CASSLTTGRDEQYF. DNA of the CDR3: TGCGCCAGCAGCTTGACGACAGGGAGGGACGAGCAGTACTTC.

The chain is built from TRBV3-1 (or the pseudogene TRBV3-2) and TRBJ2-2; no clear D gene. Germline V gene sequence: CDR1 LGHDT, CDR2 YNNKEL (reference sequence). V lost 0 bases to trimming and J lost 5 bases, with 7 bases between them. The length of the CDR3 is 14 residues. CDR3 region: CASSQDTGTGELFF. The CDR3 nucleotides read TGTGCCAGCAGCCAAGATACGGGTACCGGGGAGCTGTTTTTT.

V is TRBV7-9 and J is TRBJ2-7; D unresolved. Germline lookup yields CDR1 SEHNR and CDR2 FQNEAQ (reference sequence). This CDR3 spans 13 amino acids. Trimming removed 5 bases at V and 4 bases at J, with 12 bases between. The chain's CDR3 is CASSPPGGYEQYF. In nucleotides, the CDR3 is TGTGCCAGCAGCCCCCCCGGTGGTTACGAGCAGTACTTC.

J is TRBJ2-5 and V is TRBV5-1, with 8 positions matching TRBD2. This CDR3 is built from 15 residues. Germline assignment: CDR1 SGHRS and CDR2 YFSETQ. The ends lost 4 bases at V and 1 base at J; junction bases unmatched: 6. DNA for the CDR3: TGCGCCAGCAGCGTGGGGCGGGGGGTCCAAGAGACCCAGTACTTC. This gives the protein CASSVGRGVQETQYF.

V and J are TRBV12-3 or TRBV12-4 and TRBJ1-2; D possibly corresponds to TRBD1 (5 bases). Trimming stripped 6 bases from V and 4 bases from J, with 12 bases between. The length of the CDR3 is 13 residues. The DNA of the CDR3 is TGTGCCAGCAGAGCGGGACCGCGCTATGGCTACACCTTC. Translation gives CASRAGPRYGYTF.

The rearrangement uses TRBV19 and TRBJ2-7, with a tentative D call TRBD1 (6 bases). The CDR3 spans 14 residues. Trimming shortened V by 0 bases and J by 4 bases, and 10 bases separated the two germline ends. Per germline, CDR1 LNHDA and CDR2 SQIVND (reference sequence). The CDR3 DNA is TGTGCCAGTAGTATAGATGGGGGCCCATACGAGCAGTACTTC. Translation gives CASSIDGGPYEQYF.

The CDR3 sequence: CASSLIGTSPASNEQFF. CDR3 sequence (DNA): TGTGCCAGCAGCTTAATAGGGACTAGCCCTGCAAGTAATGAGCAGTTCTTC. The chain carries TRBV7-3 and TRBJ2-1, with 9 bases fitting TRBD2. The V segment lost 1 base and the J segment 7 bases; nucleotides outside the gene matches: 11. The length of the CDR3 is 17 residues. In germline, CDR1 is SGHTA, CDR2 FQGTGA.

CDR3 nucleotides: TGTGCCACTCTTCCGGGACTAGACTACAATGAGCAGTTCTTC. Its translation: CATLPGLDYNEQFF. The rearrangement joins TRBV2 to TRBJ2-1; 8 nucleotides align to TRBD2. The CDR3 is 14 amino acids. Looked up from germline, CDR1 is SNHLY and CDR2 is FYNNEI. The trim removed 10 bases at V and 3 bases at J, leaving 8 bases unmatched.

Worth noting for this clone: Within the sample, other DNA sequences also encode this same CDR3. This sequence joins TRBV2 and TRBJ1-5, with a possible D match to TRBD1 (6 bases). Trimming took 6 bases from V and 6 from J, leaving 12 bases between them. Germline lookup yields CDR1 SNHLY and CDR2 FYNNEI. CDR3 length equals 13 residues. CDR3 sequence (DNA): TGTGCCAGCAGAGGAGGGGGAGGTCAGCCCCAGCATTTT. Its translation: CASRGGGGQPQHF.

This clone was found a few times. The chain links TRBV3-1 (or the pseudogene TRBV3-2) to TRBJ2-1, with TRBD2 matching over 8 bases. With V trimmed by 2 bases and J by 11 bases, 14 bases remained unmatched. The V gene's germline CDR1 is LGHDT and CDR2 YNNKEL (reference sequence). The CDR3 is 16 amino acids. The DNA for the CDR3 is TGTGCCAGCAGCCAAAGTTCGGGGGGGAATACAATGAAGCAGTTCTTC. Translating it yields CASSQSSGGNTMKQFF.

Turning to this clone: Other nucleotide sequences in the sample specify the same CDR3. J is TRBJ2-7 and V is TRBV7-8, with D unresolved. CDR3 size: 11 residues. Trimming took off 5 bases at V and 3 bases at J, with 5 bases between the two ends. The germline V gene has CDR1 SGHVS and CDR2 FQNEAQ. CDR3 region: CASSPSYEQYF. The CDR3 DNA is TGTGCCAGCAGCCCCAGCTACGAGCAGTACTTC.

This chain connects TRBV7-9 to TRBJ2-1, with TRBD2 identical over 13 bases. The trim removed 2 bases at V and 3 bases at J, leaving 10 bases unmatched. CDR1 is SEHNR and CDR2 is FQNEAQ in the germline V gene (reference sequence). The CDR3 length is 19 residues. CDR3: CASSLQPGLAGKGYNEQFF. The CDR3 nucleotides are TGTGCCAGCAGCTTACAACCGGGACTAGCGGGAAAAGGCTACAATGAGCAGTTCTTC.

This chain connects TRBV10-1 to TRBJ1-5, with 7 bases lining up with TRBD1. The CDR3 extends over 16 amino acids. Germline V CDR1 and CDR2: WNHNN, SYGVQD (reference sequence). Trimming at V came to 11 bases and at J to 3 bases, leaving 16 bases not matched to a gene. CDR3 in DNA: TGCGCCCACCGCTATTGGCCAGGGGGTTTCAATCAGCCCCAGCATTTT. Protein product: CAHRYWPGGFNQPQHF.